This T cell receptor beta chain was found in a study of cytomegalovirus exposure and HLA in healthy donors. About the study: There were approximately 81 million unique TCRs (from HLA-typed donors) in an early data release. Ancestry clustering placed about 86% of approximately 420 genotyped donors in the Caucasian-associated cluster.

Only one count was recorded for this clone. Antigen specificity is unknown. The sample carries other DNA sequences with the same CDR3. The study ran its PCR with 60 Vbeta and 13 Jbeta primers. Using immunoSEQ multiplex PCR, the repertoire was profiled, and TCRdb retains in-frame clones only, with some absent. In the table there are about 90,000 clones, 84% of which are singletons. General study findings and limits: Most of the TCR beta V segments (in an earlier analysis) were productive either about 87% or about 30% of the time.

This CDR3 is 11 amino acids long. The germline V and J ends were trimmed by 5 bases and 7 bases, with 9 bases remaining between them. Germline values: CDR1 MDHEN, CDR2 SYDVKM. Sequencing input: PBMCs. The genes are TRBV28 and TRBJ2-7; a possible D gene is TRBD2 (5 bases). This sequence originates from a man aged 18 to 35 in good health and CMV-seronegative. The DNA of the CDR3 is TGTGCCAGCAGTCCCCGGGGTGAGCAGTACTTC. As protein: CASSPRGEQYF.